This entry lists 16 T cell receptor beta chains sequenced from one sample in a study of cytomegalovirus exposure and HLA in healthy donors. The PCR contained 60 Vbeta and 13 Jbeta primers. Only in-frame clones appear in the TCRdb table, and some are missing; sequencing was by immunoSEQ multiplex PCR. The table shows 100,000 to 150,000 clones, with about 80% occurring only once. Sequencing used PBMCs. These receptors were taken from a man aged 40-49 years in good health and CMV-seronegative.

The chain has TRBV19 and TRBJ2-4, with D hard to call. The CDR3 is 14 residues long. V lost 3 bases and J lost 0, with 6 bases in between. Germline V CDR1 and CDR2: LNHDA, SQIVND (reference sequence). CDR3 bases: TGTGCCAGTAGTATTGGGCAAGCCAAAAACATTCAGTACTTC. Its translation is CASSIGQAKNIQYF.

DNA of the CDR3: TGTGCCAGCAGTCCCCTTGACAGGACTGCAACTAATGAAAAACTGTTTTTT. Translated, it gives CASSPLDRTATNEKLFF. The chain combines TRBV27 with TRBJ1-4; perhaps TRBD1 as D (6 bases). The germline V gene encodes CDR1 MNHEY and CDR2 SMNVEV (reference sequence). V lost 5 bases and J 0 bases, leaving 16 bases between the germline ends. This CDR3 is 17 amino acids long.

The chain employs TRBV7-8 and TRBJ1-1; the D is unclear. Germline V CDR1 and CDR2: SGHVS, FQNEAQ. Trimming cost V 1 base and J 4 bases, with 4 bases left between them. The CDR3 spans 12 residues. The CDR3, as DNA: TGTGCCAGCAGCTTAGAAGCCACTGAAGCTTTCTTT. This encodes CASSLEATEAFF.

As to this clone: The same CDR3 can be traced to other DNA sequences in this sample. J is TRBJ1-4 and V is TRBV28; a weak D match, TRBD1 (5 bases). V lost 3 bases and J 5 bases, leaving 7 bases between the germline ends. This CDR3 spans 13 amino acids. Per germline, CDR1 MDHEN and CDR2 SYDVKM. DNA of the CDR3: TGTGCCAGCAGTTTGCCAGGGAATGAAAAACTGTTTTTT. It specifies CASSLPGNEKLFF. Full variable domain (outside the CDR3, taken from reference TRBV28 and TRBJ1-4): DVKVTQSSRYLVKRTGEKVFLECVQDMDHENMFWYRQDPGLGLRLIYFSYDVKMKEKGDIPEGYSVSREKKERFSLILESASTNQTSMYLCASSLPGNEKLFFGSGTQLSVL.

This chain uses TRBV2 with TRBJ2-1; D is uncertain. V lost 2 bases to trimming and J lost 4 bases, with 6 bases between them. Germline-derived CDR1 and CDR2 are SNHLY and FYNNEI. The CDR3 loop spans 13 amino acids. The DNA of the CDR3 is TGTGCCAGCAGTGAATTGGAGTACAATGAGCAGTTCTTC. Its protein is CASSELEYNEQFF.

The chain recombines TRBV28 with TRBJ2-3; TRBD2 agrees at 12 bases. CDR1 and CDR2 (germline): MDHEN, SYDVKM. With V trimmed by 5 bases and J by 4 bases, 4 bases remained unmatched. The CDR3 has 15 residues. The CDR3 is CASSQLAGGADTQYF. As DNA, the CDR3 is TGTGCCAGCAGTCAACTAGCGGGAGGTGCAGATACGCAGTATTTT. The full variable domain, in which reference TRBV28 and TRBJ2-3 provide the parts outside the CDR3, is DVKVTQSSRYLVKRTGEKVFLECVQDMDHENMFWYRQDPGLGLRLIYFSYDVKMKEKGDIPEGYSVSREKKERFSLILESASTNQTSMYLCASSQLAGGADTQYFGPGTRLTVL.

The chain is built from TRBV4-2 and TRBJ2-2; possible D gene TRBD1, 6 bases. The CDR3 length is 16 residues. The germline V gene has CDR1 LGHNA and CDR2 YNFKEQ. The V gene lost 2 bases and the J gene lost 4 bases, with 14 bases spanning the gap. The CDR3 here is CASSQMSTGTTGELFF. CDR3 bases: TGTGCCAGCAGCCAAATGAGCACAGGGACCACCGGGGAGCTGTTTTTT.

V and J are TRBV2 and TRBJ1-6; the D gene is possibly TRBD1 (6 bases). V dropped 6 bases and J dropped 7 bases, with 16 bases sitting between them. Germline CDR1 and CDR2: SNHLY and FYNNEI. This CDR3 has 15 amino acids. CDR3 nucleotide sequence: TGTGCCAGCAGAGCGCAGACAGGAGAGAATTCACCCCTCCACTTT. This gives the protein CASRAQTGENSPLHF.

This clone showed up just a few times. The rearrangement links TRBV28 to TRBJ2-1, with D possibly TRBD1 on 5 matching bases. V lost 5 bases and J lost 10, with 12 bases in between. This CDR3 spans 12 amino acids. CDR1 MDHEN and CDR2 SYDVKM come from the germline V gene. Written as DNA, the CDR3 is TGTGCCAGCAGTGCAGGGCATACCGAGCAGTTCTTC. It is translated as CASSAGHTEQFF.

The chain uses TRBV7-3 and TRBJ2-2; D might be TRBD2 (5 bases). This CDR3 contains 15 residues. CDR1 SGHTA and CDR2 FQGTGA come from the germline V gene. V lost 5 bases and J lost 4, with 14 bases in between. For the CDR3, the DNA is TGTGCCAGCAGCCCCACTAGGCAATCCACCGGGGAGCTGTTTTTT. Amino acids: CASSPTRQSTGELFF.

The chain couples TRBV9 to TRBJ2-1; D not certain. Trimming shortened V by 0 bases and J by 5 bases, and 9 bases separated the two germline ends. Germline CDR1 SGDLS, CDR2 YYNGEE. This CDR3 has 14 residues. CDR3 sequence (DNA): TGTGCCAGCAGCGTAGGTCGCAGTAACAATGAGCAGTTCTTC. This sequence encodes CASSVGRSNNEQFF.

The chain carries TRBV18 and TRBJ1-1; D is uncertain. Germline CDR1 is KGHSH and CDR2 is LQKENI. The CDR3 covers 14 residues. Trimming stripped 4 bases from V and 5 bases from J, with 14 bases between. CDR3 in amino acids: CASSQGSAGTEAFF. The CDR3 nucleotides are TGTGCCAGCTCACAAGGATCGGCGGGGACTGAAGCTTTCTTT.

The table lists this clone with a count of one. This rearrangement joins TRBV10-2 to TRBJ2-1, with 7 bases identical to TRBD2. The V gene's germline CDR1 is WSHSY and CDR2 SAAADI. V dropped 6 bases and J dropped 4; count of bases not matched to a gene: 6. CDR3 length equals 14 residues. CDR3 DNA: TGCGCCAGCAGCATGATTAGCGGGTACAATGAGCAGTTCTTC. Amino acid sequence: CASSMISGYNEQFF.

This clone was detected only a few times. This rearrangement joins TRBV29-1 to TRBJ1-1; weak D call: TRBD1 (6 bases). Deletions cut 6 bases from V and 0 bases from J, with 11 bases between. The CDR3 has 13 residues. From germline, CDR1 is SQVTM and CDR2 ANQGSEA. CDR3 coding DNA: TGCAGCGTGAGACAGGTCTTGAACACTGAAGCTTTCTTT. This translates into CSVRQVLNTEAFF. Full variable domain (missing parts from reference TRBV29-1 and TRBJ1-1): SAVISQKPSRDICQRGTSLTIQCQVDSQVTMMFWYRQQPGQSLTLIATANQGSEATYESGFVIDKFPISRPNLTFSTLTVSNMSPEDSSIYLCSVRQVLNTEAFFGQGTRLTVV.

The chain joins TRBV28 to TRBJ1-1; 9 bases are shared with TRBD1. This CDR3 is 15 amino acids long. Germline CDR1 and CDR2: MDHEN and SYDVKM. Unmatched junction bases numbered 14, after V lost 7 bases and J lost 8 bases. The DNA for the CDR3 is TGTGCCAGCACCATTGCCGGGACAGGGATGCTAGAAGCTTTCTTT. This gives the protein CASTIAGTGMLEAFF.

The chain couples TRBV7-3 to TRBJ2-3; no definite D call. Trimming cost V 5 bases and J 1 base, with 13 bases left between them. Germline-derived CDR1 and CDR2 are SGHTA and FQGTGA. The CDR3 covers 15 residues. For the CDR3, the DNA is TGTGCCAGCAGCCTATCCCCCCTCGGCACAGATACGCAGTATTTT. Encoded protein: CASSLSPLGTDTQYF.